The 15 T cell receptor beta chains listed next were all sequenced from one sample in a study of blood T cell repertoires in COVID-19 (dated by TCRdb to between 2020 and 2021). Library preparation employed the immunoSEQ multiplex PCR assay. Here the immuneACCESS table is served through TCRdb, limited to in-frame sequences with V and J called. Missing clones are a known gap in these copies; in checked studies unresolved V genes cover under half, and the rest lacks a known reason. The table for this sample lists 210,000 or so clones; roughly four fifths of them were counted only once. Approximately 12% of the sample lies in the top ten. The material sequenced was peripheral blood. Receptors were obtained from a middle-aged woman with acute or convalescent COVID-19.

J is TRBJ2-1 and V is TRBV19, with 9 nucleotides matching TRBD1. Germline V gene sequence: CDR1 LNHDA, CDR2 SQIVND (reference sequence). Unmatched junction bases numbered 2, after V lost 4 bases and J lost 4 bases. This CDR3 comprises 14 residues. The DNA of the CDR3 is TGTGCCAGTAGTAAGGACAGGGGTTACAATGAGCAGTTCTTC. It encodes CASSKDRGYNEQFF.

The rearrangement uses TRBV5-6 and TRBJ1-4; D not certain. The germline V gene has CDR1 SGHDT and CDR2 YYEEEE. The CDR3 sequence is 13 residues long. Deletions cut 2 bases from V and 3 bases from J, with 5 bases between. CDR3 amino acids: CASSFLSNEKLFF. In DNA form, the CDR3 reads TGTGCCAGCAGCTTTCTCTCTAATGAAAAACTGTTTTTT. The variable domain in full, completed from reference TRBV5-6 and TRBJ1-4, reads DAGVTQSPTHLIKTRGQQVTLRCSPKSGHDTVSWYQQALGQGPQFIFQYYEEEERQRGNFPDRFSGHQFPNYSSELNVNALLLGDSALYLCASSFLSNEKLFFGSGTQLSVL.

The chain carries TRBV6-2 or TRBV6-3 and TRBJ2-3; 7 positions agree with TRBD2. Germline V gene data show CDR1 as MNHEY and CDR2 as SVGEGT. The CDR3 has 19 residues. Trimming removed 2 bases from V and 2 bases from J; junction bases left unmatched: 16. CDR3 DNA: TGTGCCAGCAGTTACCCTCTGTGGGTGGCGGGGGATTCCACAGATACGCAGTATTTT. Amino acids: CASSYPLWVAGDSTDTQYF.

The chain couples TRBV19 to TRBJ2-7, with D perhaps matching TRBD2 (6 bases). Germline CDR1 and CDR2: LNHDA and SQIVND (reference sequence). V was clipped by 1 base and J by 5 bases, with 9 bases between them. The CDR3 is 13 amino acids. The CDR3 protein is CASSIGSGDEQYF. In DNA, the CDR3 is TGTGCCAGTAGTATAGGGTCGGGGGACGAGCAGTACTTC. The variable domain in full, completed from reference TRBV19 and TRBJ2-7, reads DGGITQSPKYLFRKEGQNVTLSCEQNLNHDAMYWYRQDPGQGLRLIYYSQIVNDFQKGDIAEGYSVSREKKESFPLTVTSAQKNPTAFYLCASSIGSGDEQYFGPGTRLTVT.

V and J are TRBV5-4 and TRBJ2-7, with 10 bases identical to TRBD2. J gave up 0 bases and V 1 base, and 13 bases lay outside the gene matches. The CDR3 sequence is 19 residues long. The germline V gene has CDR1 SGHNT and CDR2 YYREEE (reference sequence). CDR3 nucleotide sequence: TGTGCCAGCAGCTTGAGGAGACTAGCGGGCCCCGGGAGCTCCTACGAGCAGTACTTC. This translates into CASSLRRLAGPGSSYEQYF.

This clone has more than one count but fewer than ten. The chain employs TRBV7-2 and TRBJ2-5; the D gene is possibly TRBD1 (6 bases). The V end lost 5 bases, the J end lost 4 bases, and 14 bases lay between the germline ends. The CDR3 loop spans 14 amino acids. CDR1 and CDR2 (germline): SGHTA, FQGNSA. The CDR3 region has the DNA TGTGCCAGCAGCCCTTACAGGGTTCGAGAGACCCAGTACTTC. This gives the protein CASSPYRVRETQYF.

The chain combines TRBV18 with TRBJ2-5; 12 nucleotides agree with TRBD2. Trimming cost V 0 bases and J 1 base; bases outside gene matches: 6. CDR3 length equals 18 residues. In germline, CDR1 is KGHSH, CDR2 LQKENI. The CDR3 DNA follows: TGTGCCAGCTCACCACCCCCTAGCGGGAGGGCTGGCCAAGAGACCCAGTACTTC. Translated, it gives CASSPPPSGRAGQETQYF.

The chain employs TRBV5-8 and TRBJ1-5; 8 bases align to TRBD1. Germline-derived CDR1 and CDR2 are SGHTS and YDEGEE. The CDR3 consists of 13 residues. V was clipped by 4 bases and J by 7 bases; unmatched bases: 4. CDR3 nucleotide sequence: TGTGCCAGCAGCCGAGACAGGGGACAGCCCCAGCATTTT. Amino acids: CASSRDRGQPQHF.

This clone was counted only a few times. The chain recombines TRBV24-1 with TRBJ2-3, with 12 bases lining up with TRBD1. Looked up from germline, CDR1 is KGHDR and CDR2 is SFDVKD. V trimming: 2 bases; J trimming: 6 bases; junction bases outside the gene matches: 11. The CDR3 is made up of 18 amino acids. CDR3 region: CATSDSHWDRGLDDTQYF. In nucleotides, the CDR3 is TGTGCCACCAGTGATTCCCATTGGGACAGGGGGCTCGATGATACGCAGTATTTT.

The CDR3: CASRQGDQPQHF. Written as DNA, the CDR3 is TGTGCCAGCAGGCAGGGGGATCAGCCCCAGCATTTT. The rearrangement uses TRBV6-6 and TRBJ1-5; 7 nucleotides align to TRBD1. This CDR3 comprises 12 residues. Germline loops: CDR1 MNHNY, CDR2 SVGAGI (reference sequence). V was pared by 6 bases and J by 5 bases, with 1 base of the junction left unmatched.

The rearrangement links TRBV25-1 to TRBJ2-2; tentatively, D is TRBD2 (5 bases). Germline lookup yields CDR1 MGHDK and CDR2 SYGVNS. This CDR3 contains 15 residues. Trimming removed 1 base from V and 5 bases from J, with 11 bases in between. In DNA form, the CDR3 reads TGTGCCAGCAGTGAATCAACTAGTCATACCGGGGAGCTGTTTTTT. This codes for CASSESTSHTGELFF.

This chain links TRBV5-1 with TRBJ1-2, with 7 bases aligning to TRBD1. Trimming took 1 base from V and 6 from J; bases not matched to a gene: 6. The CDR3 extends over 14 amino acids. CDR1 is SGHRS, CDR2 YFSETQ, per germline. CDR3 DNA sequence: TGCGCCAGCAGCTTGTCGTCTACAGGGGATGGCTACACCTTC. Its translation: CASSLSSTGDGYTF.

V and J are TRBV30 and TRBJ1-5; D is possibly TRBD1 (6 bases). This CDR3 is built from 19 residues. The germline V gene encodes CDR1 GTSNPN and CDR2 SVGIG (reference sequence). V was cut by 1 base and J by 2 bases, with 24 bases left in between. CDR3 nucleotide sequence: TGTGCCTGGAGTGCCCGGGGACAAGGCAGGGTGGGGGGCAATCAGCCCCAGCATTTT. This gives the protein CAWSARGQGRVGGNQPQHF.

The rearrangement joins TRBV6-5 to TRBJ1-5; D might be TRBD1 (6 bases). CDR1 and CDR2 (germline): MNHEY, SVGAGI. V was pared by 4 bases and J by 5 bases, with 6 bases between. This CDR3 has 12 amino acids. The CDR3, as DNA: TGTGCCAGCAGTTGGACAGATCAGCCCCAGCATTTT. This sequence encodes CASSWTDQPQHF.

V gene TRBV7-9 combines with J gene TRBJ2-5; tentative D call: TRBD2 (6 bases). CDR3 size: 16 residues. The ends were cut back, 0 bases at V and 5 bases at J, with 16 bases in the middle. Germline V gene lookup returns CDR1 SEHNR and CDR2 FQNEAQ (reference sequence). The CDR3 sequence: CASSLAGTFKEETQYF. For the CDR3, the DNA is TGTGCCAGCAGCTTAGCGGGGACTTTTAAGGAGGAGACCCAGTACTTC.